This T cell receptor (beta chain) was recorded in a study of CD8 T cells in ankylosing spondylitis (dated by TCRdb to about 2017). At the level of the whole study: The study profiled T cell receptor beta repertoires in healthy donors and ankylosing spondylitis patients to find disease-linked TCR variants. The whole study cohort included roughly 110 healthy donors and 25 ankylosing spondylitis patients. Peripheral blood was sampled, and synovial fluid was additionally collected from ankylosing spondylitis patients.

Instrument used: Illumina HiSeq 2500. TCR beta libraries were prepared by quantitative 5'-RACE with molecular barcodes. From the authors' description of their analysis: Disease-linked TCR variants were identified with a new computational method built on a probabilistic model of VDJ rearrangement. Starting from the raw public reads, TCRdb applied fastp trimming at Q25, assembled clones with MiXCR and retained in-frame beta chains. When rows share a CDR3 protein, they turn into one entry using the most common DNA and genes. Clone size and V and J calls follow TCRdb, not the original study. In this sample the table shows more than 200,000 distinct CDR3 sequences, about 24% of which occur a single time. The top ten clonotypes cover about 0.6% of the sample. The CDR3 runs 13 amino acids, cysteine and phenylalanine included. Solely the CDR3 DNA is kept, with 39 bases framed from the first base. V is clipped by 7 bases and J by 8 bases, and the sequence between their germline boundaries is 15 bases long. For CDR1 and CDR2, the germline V gene lists SNHLY and FYNNEI.

Summary of the overall study and its limitations: The disease-linked clones showed a CD8+ phenotype and occurred at relatively low frequencies in peripheral blood. A TCR beta motif of several highly homologous amino acid variants appeared characteristic of blood from ankylosing spondylitis patients. Some motif variants had previously been reported in the synovial fluid and blood of reactive arthritis patients, which suggests shared mechanisms of disease initiation. The disease-linked clones were reported to be significantly enriched in matched synovial fluid samples from ankylosing spondylitis patients.

The sample holds many counts of this clonotype. Its target antigen remains unknown. Base qualities are not at hand, and no much larger clone is one base apart. This receptor was taken from a male donor with ankylosing spondylitis or in good health (not recorded which). The chain links TRBV2 with TRBJ2-1; 6 matching bases give a weak D call of TRBD1. The source material was blood, either unsorted or a sorted T cell fraction (not recorded which). DNA sequence: TGTGCCAGCAACCATCAACAGGGCTATGAGCAGTTCTTC. It is translated as CASNHQQGYEQFF.